This T cell receptor beta chain emerged from a study of vaccination and CD4 T cells after COVID-19. This sample's treatment: roughly ten-day PBMC culture with coronavirus spike peptide pools or control peptides (ViraFEST assay). ViraFEST enlarged antigen-specific T cell populations with peptide pools and afterwards sequenced TCRs. An Oncomine TCR Beta short-read assay was used to sequence the DNA from cultured CD4+ T cells. TCRdb itself ran the PCR reads through MiXCR, one entry per CDR3 protein. The sample has approximately 10,000 distinct CDR3 sequences, about 47% seen once; the top ten hold about 33%. With regard to this clonotype: Its target is not known.

V gave up 4 bases and J gave up 0 bases; unmatched junction bases: 0. CDR3 length: 14 amino acids. Germline V gene sequence: CDR1 SEHNR, CDR2 FQNEAQ (reference sequence). The material sequenced was CD4+ T cells from blood, cultured in vitro. The chain combines TRBV7-9 with TRBJ2-3, with 8 bases that match TRBD2. The sequence derives from a human donor who had recovered from COVID-19. The CDR3 DNA reads TGTGCCAGCAGCTCTAGCGGGAGCACAGATACGCAGTATTTT. This translates into CASSSSGSTDTQYF.